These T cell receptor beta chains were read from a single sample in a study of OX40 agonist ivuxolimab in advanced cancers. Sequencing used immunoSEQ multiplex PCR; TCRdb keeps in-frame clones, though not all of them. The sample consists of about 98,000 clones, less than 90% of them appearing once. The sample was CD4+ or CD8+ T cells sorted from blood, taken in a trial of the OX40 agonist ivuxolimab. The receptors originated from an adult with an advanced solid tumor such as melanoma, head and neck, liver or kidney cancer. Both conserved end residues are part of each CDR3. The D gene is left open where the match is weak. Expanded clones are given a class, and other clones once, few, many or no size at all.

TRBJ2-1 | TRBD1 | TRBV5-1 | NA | TGCGCCAGCAGCTTGGTACTGGGACAGGGAAGAGGAAATGAGCAGTTCTTC | CASSLVLGQGRGNEQFF
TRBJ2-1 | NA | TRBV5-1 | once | TGCGCCAGCAGCAAGGACACTGAACTATACAATGAGCAGTTCTTC | CASSKDTELYNEQFF
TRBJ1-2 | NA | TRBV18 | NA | TGTGCCAGCTCACCAAACAGACGGGACTATGGCTACACCTTC | CASSPNRRDYGYTF
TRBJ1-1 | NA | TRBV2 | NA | TGTGCCAGCAGTAACAGGAGGAGGACTGAAGCTTTCTTT | CASSNRRRTEAFF
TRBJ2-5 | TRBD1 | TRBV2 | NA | TGTGCCAGCGAACAGGGGAGAGACCAAGAGACCCAGTACTTC | CASEQGRDQETQYF
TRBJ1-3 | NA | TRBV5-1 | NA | TGCGCCAGCAGCTTAGAAGGAACTGGAAACACCATATATTTT | CASSLEGTGNTIYF
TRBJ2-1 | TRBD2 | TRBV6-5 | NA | TGTGCCAGCAGACGGACTAGCGGGAGTGAGCAGTTCTTC | CASRRTSGSEQFF
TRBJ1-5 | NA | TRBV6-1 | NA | TGTGCCAGCAGTGAAGGACAGAGAACGGTTTATCAGCCCCAGCATTTT | CASSEGQRTVYQPQHF
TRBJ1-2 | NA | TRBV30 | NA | TGTGCCTGGCGGGGAGGGACTAACTATGGCTACACCTTC | CAWRGGTNYGYTF
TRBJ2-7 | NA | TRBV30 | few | TGTGCCTGGAGTGGCGGCCTGTACGAGCAGTACTTC | CAWSGGLYEQYF
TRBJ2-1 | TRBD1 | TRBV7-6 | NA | TGTGCCAGCAGCTTAGTCCAGGGGACAGGTTACAATGAGCAGTTCTTC | CASSLVQGTGYNEQFF
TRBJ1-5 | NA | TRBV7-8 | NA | TGTGCCAGCAGCATGGACCTACAGAGAAGGCAGCCCCAGCATTTT | CASSMDLQRRQPQHF
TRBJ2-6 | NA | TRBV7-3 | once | TGTGCCAGCAGCTTAGAGGGACCCCAAGCTGGGGCCAACGTCCTGACTTTC | CASSLEGPQAGANVLTF
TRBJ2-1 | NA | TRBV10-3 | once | TGTGCCATCAGTGAGGAAGGCCGAAAAGGCAATGAGCAGTTCTTC | CAISEEGRKGNEQFF
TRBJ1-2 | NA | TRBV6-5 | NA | TGTGCCAGCGCCGGGGGGTACAACTATGGCTACACCTTC | CASAGGYNYGYTF
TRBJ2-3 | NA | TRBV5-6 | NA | TGTGCCAGCAGCTTGAGTTCTGCAGATACGCAGTATTTT | CASSLSSADTQYF
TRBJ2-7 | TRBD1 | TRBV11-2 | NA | TGTGCCAGCAGATCACCGGGACAGGGAAACCGGGAGCAGTACTTC | CASRSPGQGNREQYF
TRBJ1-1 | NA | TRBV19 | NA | TGTGCCAGTAGTATTTATGCCAGGAACACTGAAGCTTTCTTT | CASSIYARNTEAFF
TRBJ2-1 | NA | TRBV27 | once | TGTGCCAGCAGTCTCCGGGAAGGGAATGAGCAGTTCTTC | CASSLREGNEQFF
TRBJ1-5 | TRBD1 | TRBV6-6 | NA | TGTGCCAGCAGTCTGTCGGACAGGCGGGGACAGCCCCAGCATTTT | CASSLSDRRGQPQHF
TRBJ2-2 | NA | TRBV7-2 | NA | TGTGCCAGCAGCTTACGTGCGCCGAACACCGGGGAGCTGTTTTTT | CASSLRAPNTGELFF
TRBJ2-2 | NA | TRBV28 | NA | TGTGCCAGCAGTTTAGAGGGCAGGAGCACCGGGGAGCTGTTTTTT | CASSLEGRSTGELFF
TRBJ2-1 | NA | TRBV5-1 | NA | TGCGCCAGCACCCCGTCTGGGAGCTACAATGAGCAGTTCTTC | CASTPSGSYNEQFF
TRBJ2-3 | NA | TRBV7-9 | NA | TGTGCCAGCAGCTTAGTCACGGCGGGGTCAGATACGCAGTATTTT | CASSLVTAGSDTQYF
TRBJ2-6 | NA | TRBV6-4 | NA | TGTGCCAGCGAAGTGGAAGGTGCAGGGGCCAACGTCCTGACTTTC | CASEVEGAGANVLTF
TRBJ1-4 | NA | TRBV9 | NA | TGTGCCAGCAGCGTCAACCCTCAGGGGTGGGAAAAACTGTTTTTT | CASSVNPQGWEKLFF
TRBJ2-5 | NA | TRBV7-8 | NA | TGTGCCAGCATTAAGACATTCGGAGAAGAGACCCAGTACTTC | CASIKTFGEETQYF
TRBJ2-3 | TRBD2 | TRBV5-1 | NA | TGCGCCAGCAGGGGGCTAGGACTAGCGGGAGGATCTAGCACAGATACGCAGTATTTT | CASRGLGLAGGSSTDTQYF
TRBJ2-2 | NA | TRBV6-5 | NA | TGTGCCAGCACCCGAGTGAGGAACACCGGGGAGCTGTTTTTT | CASTRVRNTGELFF
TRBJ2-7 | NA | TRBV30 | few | TGTGCCTGGAGTGTACGCAGGGAAGGAGAGCAGTACTTC | CAWSVRREGEQYF
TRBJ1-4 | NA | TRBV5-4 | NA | TGTGCCAGCAGCTTGGAAGGAAGAGAGGAAAAACTGTTTTTT | CASSLEGREEKLFF
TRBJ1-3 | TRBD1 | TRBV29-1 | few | TGCAGCGTTGAGCAGGGGGCAAGAAACACCATATATTTT | CSVEQGARNTIYF
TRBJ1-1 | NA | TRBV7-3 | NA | TGTGCCAGCAGCTTAACAGGGGGTTCCAACACTGAAGCTTTCTTT | CASSLTGGSNTEAFF
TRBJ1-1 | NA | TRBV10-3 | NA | TGTGCCATCAGTCAAAGAGAACTTGGGAACACTGAAGCTTTCTTT | CAISQRELGNTEAFF
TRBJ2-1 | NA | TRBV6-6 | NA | TGTGCCAGCAGCCACAATGAGCAGTTCTTC | CASSHNEQFF
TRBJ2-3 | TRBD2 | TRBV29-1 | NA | TGCAGCGTTGGGCAGCTAGCGGGAATGGCAGATACGCAGTATTTT | CSVGQLAGMADTQYF
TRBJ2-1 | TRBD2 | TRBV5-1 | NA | TGCGCCAGCAGTACCCCGCTTAGCGGGAAGAATGAGCAGTTCTTC | CASSTPLSGKNEQFF
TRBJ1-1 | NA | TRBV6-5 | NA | TGTGCCAGCAGTTGGTCCGGTGGGGCTTTCTTT | CASSWSGGAFF
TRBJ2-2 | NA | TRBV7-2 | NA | TGTGCCAGCAGTGGCGGGGGCGGGAGTACCGGGGAGCTGTTTTTT | CASSGGGGSTGELFF
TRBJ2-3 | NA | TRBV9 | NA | TGTGCCAGCAGCGTAGGGCGGGACCAAGGAGATACGCAGTATTTT | CASSVGRDQGDTQYF
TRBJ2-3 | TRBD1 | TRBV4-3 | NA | TGCGCCAGCAGCCAAGGTGACGCGGGACAGGGAGATACGCAGTATTTT | CASSQGDAGQGDTQYF
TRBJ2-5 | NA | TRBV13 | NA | TGTGCCAGCAGATTCGAACCCCAAGAGACCCAGTACTTC | CASRFEPQETQYF
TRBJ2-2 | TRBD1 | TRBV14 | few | TGTGCCAGCAGCTTCTCTATCCGACAGGGCGGAAGGGTGAACACCGGGGAGCTGTTTTTT | CASSFSIRQGGRVNTGELFF
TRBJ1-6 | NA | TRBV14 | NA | TGTGCCAGCAGCCAAGATCTGGGTCCCCTCCACTTT | CASSQDLGPLHF
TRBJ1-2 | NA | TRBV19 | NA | TGTGCCAGTAGTGTCGGTCGGACAGATACTAACTATGGCTACACCTTC | CASSVGRTDTNYGYTF
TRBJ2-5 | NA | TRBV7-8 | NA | TGTGCCAGCAGCTCCTCATCGGAGGGAAGGACCCAGTACTTC | CASSSSSEGRTQYF
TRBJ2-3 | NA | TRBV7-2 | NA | TGTGCCAGCAGCAACCGGGACCGCGAAACGGAGTATTTT | CASSNRDRETEYF
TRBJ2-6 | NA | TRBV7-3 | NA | TGTGCCAGCAGCTCCCAGCCTATCAGCTCTGGGGCCAACGTCCTGACTTTC | CASSSQPISSGANVLTF
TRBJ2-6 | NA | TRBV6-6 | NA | TGTGCCAGCAGTCCTGATGCTGGGGCCAACGTCCTGACTTTC | CASSPDAGANVLTF
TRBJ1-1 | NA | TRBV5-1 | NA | TGCGCCAGCAGTTTGGACGGGACTGAAGCTTTCTTT | CASSLDGTEAFF
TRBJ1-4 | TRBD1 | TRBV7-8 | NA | TGTGCCAGCAGCTCCCTTTCCACGACAGGGGGCAAAAAACTGTTTTTT | CASSSLSTTGGKKLFF
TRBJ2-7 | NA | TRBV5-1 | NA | TGCGCCAGCAGGTGGGGGGCCGAGTACGAGCAGTACTTC | CASRWGAEYEQYF
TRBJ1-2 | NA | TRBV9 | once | TGTGCCAGCAGCTCCATCCAGGGGAACTATGGCTACACCTTC | CASSSIQGNYGYTF